Described below is a single TCR beta chain sequence and its context. The antigen is not known. It is likely a read error, because the conserved phenylalanine at the end of the CDR3 is missing. Because the CDR3's place on the DNA is in doubt, the DNA is left out and the CDR3 is given as listed by TCRdb. The data were taken from a study of Graves' ophthalmopathy and Graves' hyperthyroidism. About the research overall: Hyperthyroidism qualified as stable when ophthalmopathy did not develop within 18 months of follow-up. Findings of the study overall: The model reached around 64% sensitivity and around 72% specificity for predicting ophthalmopathy progression.

The CDR3 length is 9 residues, termini included. Germline CDR1 SQVTM, CDR2 ANQGSEA. Amplified material comprised TCR beta CDR3 regions derived from RNA transcripts. First-round RT-PCR with HTBI primers preceded a second-round multiplex PCR. Each CDR3 protein gets one entry after TCRdb re-called the multiplex PCR reads with MiXCR. The profile shows over a million distinct CDR3 sequences, about two fifths of them singletons. The sample consisted of peripheral blood or thyroid tissue (not recorded which). The rearrangement uses TRBV29-1 and TRBJ1-4. The clonotype was recovered from an adult man with Graves' hyperthyroidism. The CDR3 region is CGVGGREVV.